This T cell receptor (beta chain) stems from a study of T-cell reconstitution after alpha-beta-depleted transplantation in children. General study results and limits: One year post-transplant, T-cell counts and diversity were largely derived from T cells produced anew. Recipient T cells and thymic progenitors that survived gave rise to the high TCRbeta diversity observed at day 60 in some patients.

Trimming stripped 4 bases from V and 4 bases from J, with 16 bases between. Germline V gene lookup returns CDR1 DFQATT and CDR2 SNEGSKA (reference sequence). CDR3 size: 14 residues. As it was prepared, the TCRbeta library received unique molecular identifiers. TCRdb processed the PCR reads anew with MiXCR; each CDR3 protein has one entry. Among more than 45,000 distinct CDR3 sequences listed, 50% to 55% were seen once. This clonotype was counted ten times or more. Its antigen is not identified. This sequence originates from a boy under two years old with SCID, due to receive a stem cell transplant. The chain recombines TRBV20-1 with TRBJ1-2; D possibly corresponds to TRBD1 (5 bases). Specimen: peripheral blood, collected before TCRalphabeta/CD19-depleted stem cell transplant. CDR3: CSAKASGYGYGYTF. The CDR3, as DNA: TGCAGTGCTAAGGCGTCAGGGTACGGCTATGGCTACACCTTC.